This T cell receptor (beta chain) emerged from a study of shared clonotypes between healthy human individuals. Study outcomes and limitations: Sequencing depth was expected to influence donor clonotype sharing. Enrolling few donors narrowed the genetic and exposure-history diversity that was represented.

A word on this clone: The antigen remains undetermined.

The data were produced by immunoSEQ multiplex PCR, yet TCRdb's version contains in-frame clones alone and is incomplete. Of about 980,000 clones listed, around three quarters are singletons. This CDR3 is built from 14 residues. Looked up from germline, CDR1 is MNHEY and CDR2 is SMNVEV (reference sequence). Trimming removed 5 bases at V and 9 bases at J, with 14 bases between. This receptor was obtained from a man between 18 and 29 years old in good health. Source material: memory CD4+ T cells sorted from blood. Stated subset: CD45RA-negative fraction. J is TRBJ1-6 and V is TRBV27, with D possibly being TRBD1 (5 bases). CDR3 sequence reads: CASSPRDVGSPLHF. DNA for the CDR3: TGTGCCAGCAGTCCCCGGGACGTAGGTTCACCCCTCCACTTT.